Sequencing of this TCR beta chain was carried out in a study of T cells in narcolepsy. Whole-study results and caveats: Reportedly, autoreactive clonotypes were serially detected in patients' blood but not controls'.

The assay was immunoSEQ multiplex PCR, and TCRdb's table has in-frame clones only and misses some. The sample gives about 34,000 clones, 75% to 85% of which show up once; approximately 2.7% is in the top ten. As to this clone: Its antigen remains unknown.

Germline CDR1 SGHAT, CDR2 FQNNGV. The V and J ends lost 6 bases and 6 bases respectively, with 20 bases between them. The CDR3 loop spans 16 amino acids. The sequence came from a human donor with narcolepsy. V usage is TRBV11-2 and J usage is TRBJ2-2; D ambiguous. Specimen: CD45RA- memory CD4+ T cells from PBMCs. The CDR3 DNA sequence: TGTGCCAGCAGTCGTATGGAGTTAACCCCCCCCGGGGAGCTGTTTTTT. This sequence encodes CASSRMELTPPGELFF.